This T cell receptor beta chain was retrieved from a study of monozygotic twins with cystic fibrosis. Background on the study: Libraries were built from about 3 micrograms of fragmented DNA using 15 PCR cycles.

As concerns this clone: Its cognate antigen is unknown.

Assay used: immunoSEQ multiplex PCR; TCRdb lists only in-frame clones, some missing. The top ten hold approximately 9.1% of the sample, which has approximately 15,000 clones, over 80% seen once. Findings and caveats of the study: J usage was most co-twin-similar in 8 of 16 pairs, V in 13.

Germline V gene lookup returns CDR1 ENHRY and CDR2 SYGVKD. The germline V and J ends were trimmed by 4 bases and 5 bases, with 9 bases remaining between them. The CDR3 runs to 13 residues. Sequenced material: blood. This chain connects TRBV10-3 to TRBJ1-5; D is unresolved. This TCR was sampled from a girl aged 2-15 years with cystic fibrosis. CDR3 loop: CAISGIRDQPQHF. The CDR3 nucleotides read TGTGCCATCAGTGGAATCAGAGATCAGCCCCAGCATTTT.